This paragraph reports one T cell receptor beta chain. Antigen: not known. The sample originates from a study of T cells in localized non-small cell lung cancer. Whole-study findings and limits: Adjacent uninvolved lung had the highest clonality, suggesting focused antigen responses. In adjacent lung, a median roughly 57 of the top 100 tumor clones were found.

The repertoire was sequenced with immunoSEQ multiplex PCR; TCRdb's copy has only in-frame clones and lacks some. Among roughly 50,000 clones, approximately 80% were seen once, and the ten largest hold about 20%. Germline V gene sequence: CDR1 SGHTA, CDR2 FQGNSA. V shed 5 bases and J shed 1 base, with 8 bases lying between them. This CDR3 region has 13 residues. This sample comprised peripheral blood, obtained before any cancer treatment. The rearrangement joins TRBV7-2 to TRBJ1-1; no reliable D call. This receptor was identified in a female donor older than 55 with stage II squamous cell lung carcinoma. The CDR3 DNA reads TGTGCCAGCAGCCCCAAGGAGAACACTGAAGCTTTCTTT. Translated, it gives CASSPKENTEAFF.